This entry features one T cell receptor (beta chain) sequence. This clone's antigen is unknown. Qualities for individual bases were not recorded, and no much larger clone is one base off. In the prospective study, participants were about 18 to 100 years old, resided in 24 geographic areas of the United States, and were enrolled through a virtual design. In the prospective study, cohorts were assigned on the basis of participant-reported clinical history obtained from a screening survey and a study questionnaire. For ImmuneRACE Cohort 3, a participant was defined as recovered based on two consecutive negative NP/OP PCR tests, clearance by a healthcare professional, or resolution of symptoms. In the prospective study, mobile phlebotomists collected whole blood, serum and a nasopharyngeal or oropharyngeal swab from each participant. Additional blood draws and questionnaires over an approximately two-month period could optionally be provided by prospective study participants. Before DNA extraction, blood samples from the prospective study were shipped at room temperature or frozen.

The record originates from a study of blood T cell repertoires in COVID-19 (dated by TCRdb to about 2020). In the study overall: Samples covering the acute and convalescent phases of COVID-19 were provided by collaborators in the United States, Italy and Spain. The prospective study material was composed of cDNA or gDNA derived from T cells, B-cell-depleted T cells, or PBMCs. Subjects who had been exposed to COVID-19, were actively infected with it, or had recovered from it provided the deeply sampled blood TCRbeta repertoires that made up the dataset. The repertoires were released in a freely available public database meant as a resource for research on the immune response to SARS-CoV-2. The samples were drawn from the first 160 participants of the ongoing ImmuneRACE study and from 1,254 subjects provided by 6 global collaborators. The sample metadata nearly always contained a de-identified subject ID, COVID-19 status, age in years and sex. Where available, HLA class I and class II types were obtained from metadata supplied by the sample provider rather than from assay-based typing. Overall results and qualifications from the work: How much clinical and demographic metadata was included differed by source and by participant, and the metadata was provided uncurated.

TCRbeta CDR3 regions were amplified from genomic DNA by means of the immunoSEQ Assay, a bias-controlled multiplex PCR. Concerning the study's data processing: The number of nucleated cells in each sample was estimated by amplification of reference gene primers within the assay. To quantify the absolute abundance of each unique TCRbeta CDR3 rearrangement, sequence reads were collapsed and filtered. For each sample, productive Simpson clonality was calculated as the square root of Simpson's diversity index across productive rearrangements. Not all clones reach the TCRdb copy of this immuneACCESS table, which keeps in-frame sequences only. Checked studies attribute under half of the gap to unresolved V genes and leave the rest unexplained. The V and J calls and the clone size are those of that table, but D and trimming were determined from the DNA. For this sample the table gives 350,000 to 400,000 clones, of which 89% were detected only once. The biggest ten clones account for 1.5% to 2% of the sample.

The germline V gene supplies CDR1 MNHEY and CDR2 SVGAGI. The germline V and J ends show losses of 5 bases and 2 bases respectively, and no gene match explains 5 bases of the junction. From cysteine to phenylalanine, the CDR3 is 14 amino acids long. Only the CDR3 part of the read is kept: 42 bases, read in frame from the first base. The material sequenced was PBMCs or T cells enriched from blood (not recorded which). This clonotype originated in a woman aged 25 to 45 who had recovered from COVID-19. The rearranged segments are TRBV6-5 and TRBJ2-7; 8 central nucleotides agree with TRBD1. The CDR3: CASSPTGVPYEQYF. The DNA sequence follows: TGTGCCAGCAGTCCGACAGGGGTCCCCTACGAGCAGTACTTC.